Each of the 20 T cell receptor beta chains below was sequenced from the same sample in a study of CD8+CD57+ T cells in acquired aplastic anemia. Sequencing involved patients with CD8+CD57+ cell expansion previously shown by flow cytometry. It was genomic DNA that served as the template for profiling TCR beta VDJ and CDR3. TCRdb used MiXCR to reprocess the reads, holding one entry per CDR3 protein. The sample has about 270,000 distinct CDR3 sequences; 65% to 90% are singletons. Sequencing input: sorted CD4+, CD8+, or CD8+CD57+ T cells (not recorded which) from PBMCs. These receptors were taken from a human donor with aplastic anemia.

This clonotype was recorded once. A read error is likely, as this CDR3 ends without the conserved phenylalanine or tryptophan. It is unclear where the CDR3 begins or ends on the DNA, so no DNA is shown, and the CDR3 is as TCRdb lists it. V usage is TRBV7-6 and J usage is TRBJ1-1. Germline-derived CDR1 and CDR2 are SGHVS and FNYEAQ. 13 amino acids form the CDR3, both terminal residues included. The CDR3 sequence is CASSLTAGPDAHY.

The CDR3 is CSGSVAGGPDTQYF. CDR3 sequence (DNA): TGTTCCGGCAGCGTAGCGGGGGGTCCAGATACGCAGTATTTT. This chain connects TRBV7-8 to TRBJ2-3; 10 positions agree with TRBD2. Germline V gene sequence: CDR1 SGHVS, CDR2 FQNEAQ. The CDR3 has 14 amino acids.

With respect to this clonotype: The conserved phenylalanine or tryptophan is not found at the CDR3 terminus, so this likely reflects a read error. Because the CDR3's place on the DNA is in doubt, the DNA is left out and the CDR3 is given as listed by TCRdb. This chain's CDR3 is CASSLAGTPLAKNI. The chain uses TRBV7-2 and TRBJ2-3; TRBD2, the table's D call, lacks a check against the DNA. The CDR3 has 14 amino acids, counting both end residues. Per the germline V gene, CDR1 is SGHTA and CDR2 is FQGNSA.

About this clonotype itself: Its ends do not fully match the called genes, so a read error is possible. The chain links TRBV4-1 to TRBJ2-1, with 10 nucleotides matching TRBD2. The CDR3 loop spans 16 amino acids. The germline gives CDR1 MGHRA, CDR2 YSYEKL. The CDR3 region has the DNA TGTGCCAGCAGCCAAGTCAAAGCGGGGGGGAGCCTTGAGCAGTTCTTC. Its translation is CASSQVKAGGSLEQFF.

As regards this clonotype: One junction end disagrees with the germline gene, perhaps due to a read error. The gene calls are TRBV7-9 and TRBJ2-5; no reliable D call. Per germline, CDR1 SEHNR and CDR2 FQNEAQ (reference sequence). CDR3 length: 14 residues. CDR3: CATSRCSKQETQYF. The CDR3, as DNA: TGTGCCACCAGCCGTTGCAGCAAGCAAGAGACCCAGTACTTC.

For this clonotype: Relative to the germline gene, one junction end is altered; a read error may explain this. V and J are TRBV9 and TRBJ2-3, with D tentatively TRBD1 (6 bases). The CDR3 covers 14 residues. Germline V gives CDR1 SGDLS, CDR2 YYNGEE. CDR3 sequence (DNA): TGTGCCAGCAGCTTGTACACAGGGAGCAACACCGGGGATTTT. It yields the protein CASSLYTGSNTGDF.

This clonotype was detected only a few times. The CDR3 bases are TGTGCCAGCAGCTTGAGTTCCTATAATTCACACCTCCACACTTTC. It yields the protein CASSLSSYNSHLHTF. V gene TRBV7-6 combines with J gene TRBJ2-6; D unresolved. This CDR3 has 15 residues. Germline V lookup: CDR1 SGHVS, CDR2 FNYEAQ. The V and J ends lost 3 bases and 19 bases respectively, with 25 bases between them.

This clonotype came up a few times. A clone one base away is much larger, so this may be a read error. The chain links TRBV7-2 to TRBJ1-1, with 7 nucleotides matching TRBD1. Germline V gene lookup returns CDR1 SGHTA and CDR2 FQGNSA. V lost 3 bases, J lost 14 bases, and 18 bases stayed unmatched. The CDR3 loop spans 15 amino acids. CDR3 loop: CASSLTGSADYGYFF. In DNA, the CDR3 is TGTGCCAGCAGCTTGACAGGGAGCGCCGACTATGGCTACTTCTTT.

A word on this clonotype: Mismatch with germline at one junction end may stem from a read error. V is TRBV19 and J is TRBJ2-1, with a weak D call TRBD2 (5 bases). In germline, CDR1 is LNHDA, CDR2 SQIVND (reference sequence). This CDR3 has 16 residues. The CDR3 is CASSIAREHYNNELFF. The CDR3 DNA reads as TGTGCCAGTAGTATAGCTAGGGAGCACTACAATAATGAGCTGTTCTTC. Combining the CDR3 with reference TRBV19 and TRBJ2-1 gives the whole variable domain DGGITQSPKYLFRKEGQNVTLSCEQNLNHDAMYWYRQDPGQGLRLIYYSQIVNDFQKGDIAEGYSVSREKKESFPLTVTSAQKNPTAFYLCASSIAREHYNNELFFGPGTRLTVL.

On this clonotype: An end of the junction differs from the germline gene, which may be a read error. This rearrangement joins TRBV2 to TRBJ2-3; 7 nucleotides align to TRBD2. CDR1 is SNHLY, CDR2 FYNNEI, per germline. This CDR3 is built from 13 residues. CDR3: CGSGDGGTDTQYF. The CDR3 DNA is TGTGGCAGCGGGGACGGAGGCACCGATACGCAGTATTTT. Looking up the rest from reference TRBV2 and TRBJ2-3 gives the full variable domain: EPEVTQTPSHQVTQMGQEVILRCVPISNHLYFYWYRQILGQKVEFLVSFYNNEISEKSEIFDDQFSVERPDGSNFTLKIRSTKLEDSAMYFCGSGDGGTDTQYFGPGTRLTVL.

The CDR3 reads CASSPGTVTEAFF. The CDR3 nucleotides are TGCGCCAGCAGCCCCGGGACTGTCACTGAAGCTTTCTTT. V is TRBV10-2 and J is TRBJ1-1, with D maybe TRBD1 (5 bases). CDR1 and CDR2 from the germline V gene are WSHSY and SAAADI. Trimming left V 6 bases short and J 4 bases short, with 12 bases between. This CDR3 has 13 residues.

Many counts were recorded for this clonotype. The CDR3 spells CASSLGVTGNTEAFF. The CDR3 coding sequence is TGTGCCAGCAGCTTGGGGGTGACAGGGAACACTGAAGCTTTCTTT. The V and J genes are TRBV5-6 and TRBJ1-1, with TRBD1 as a possible D gene (6 bases). Germline CDR1 and CDR2: SGHDT and YYEEEE. Deletions cut 0 bases from V and 1 base from J, with 10 bases between. The CDR3 contains 15 residues.

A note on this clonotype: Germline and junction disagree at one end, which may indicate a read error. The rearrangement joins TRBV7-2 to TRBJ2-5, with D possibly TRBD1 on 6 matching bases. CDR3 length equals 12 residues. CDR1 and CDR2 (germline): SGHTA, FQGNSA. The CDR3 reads CAGHAARGNSHF. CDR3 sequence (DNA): TGTGCCGGCCATGCGGCTAGGGGGAACTCACACTTC.

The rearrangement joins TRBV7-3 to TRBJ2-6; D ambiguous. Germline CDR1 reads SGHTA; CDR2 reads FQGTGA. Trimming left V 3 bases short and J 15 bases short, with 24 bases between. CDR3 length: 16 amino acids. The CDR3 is CASSLSSNNSAHHLTF. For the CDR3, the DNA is TGTGCCAGCAGCTTGAGTTCCAATAATTCAGCCCACCACCTGACTTTC. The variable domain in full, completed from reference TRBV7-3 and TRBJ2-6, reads GAGVSQTPSNKVTEKGKYVELRCDPISGHTALYWYRQSLGQGPEFLIYFQGTGAADDSGLPNDRFFAVRPEGSVSTLKIQRTERGDSAVYLCASSLSSNNSAHHLTFGAGSRLTVL.

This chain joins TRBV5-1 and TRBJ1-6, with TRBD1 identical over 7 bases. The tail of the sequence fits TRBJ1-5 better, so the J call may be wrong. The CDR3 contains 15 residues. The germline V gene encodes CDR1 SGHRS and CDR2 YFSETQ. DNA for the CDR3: TGCGCCAGCAGCGCAGGGGGGGGGGGGAATCAGCCCCAGCATTTT. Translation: CASSAGGGGNQPQHF.

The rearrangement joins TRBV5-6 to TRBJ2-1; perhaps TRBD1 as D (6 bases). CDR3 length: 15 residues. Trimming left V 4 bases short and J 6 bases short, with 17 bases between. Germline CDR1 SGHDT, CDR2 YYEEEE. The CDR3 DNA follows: TGTGCCAGCAGCGGGACAAGGGCTTCTTCCAATGAGCAGTTCTTC. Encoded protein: CASSGTRASSNEQFF.

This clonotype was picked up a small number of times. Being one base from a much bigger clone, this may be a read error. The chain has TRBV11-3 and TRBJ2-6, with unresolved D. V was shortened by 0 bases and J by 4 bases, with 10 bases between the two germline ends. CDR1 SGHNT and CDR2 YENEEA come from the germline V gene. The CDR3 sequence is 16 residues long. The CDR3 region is CASSLDLTYGANVLTF. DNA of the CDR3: TGTGCCAGCAGCTTAGATCTGACATACGGGGCCAACGTCCTGACTTTC.

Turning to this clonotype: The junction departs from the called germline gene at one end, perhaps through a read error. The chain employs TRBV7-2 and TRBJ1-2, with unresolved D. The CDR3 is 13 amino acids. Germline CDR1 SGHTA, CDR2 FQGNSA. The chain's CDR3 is CASSLAVGADYGF. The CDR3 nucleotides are TGTGCCAGCAGCTTGGCAGTTGGCGCCGACTATGGCTTC.

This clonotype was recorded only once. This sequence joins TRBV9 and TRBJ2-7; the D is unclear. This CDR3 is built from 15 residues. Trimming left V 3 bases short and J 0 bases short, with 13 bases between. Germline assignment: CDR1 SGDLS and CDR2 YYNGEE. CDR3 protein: CASSARTGSSYEQYF. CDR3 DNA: TGTGCCAGCAGCGCCCGGACGGGTAGCTCCTACGAGCAGTACTTC.

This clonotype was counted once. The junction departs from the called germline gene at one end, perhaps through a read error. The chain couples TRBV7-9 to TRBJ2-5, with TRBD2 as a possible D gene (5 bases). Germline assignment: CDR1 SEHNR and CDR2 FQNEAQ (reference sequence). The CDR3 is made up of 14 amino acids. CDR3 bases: TGTGCCACCAGGAGAGTTAGCGAGAAAGAGACCCAATATTTC. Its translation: CATRRVSEKETQYF.